One and the same sample provided the 20 T cell receptor beta chains below, sequenced in a study of blood T cell repertoires in COVID-19. Clones were read by immunoSEQ multiplex PCR, and TCRdb kept only the in-frame ones, dropping some. The data hold 200,000 to 250,000 clones, with approximately 83% observed a single time. The sequencing sample was made of peripheral blood. Receptor source: a woman in her fifties or sixties with acute or convalescent COVID-19.

V is TRBV7-9 and J is TRBJ1-3; maybe TRBD1 (5 bases). V dropped 5 bases and J dropped 4 bases, with 9 bases sitting between them. Germline values: CDR1 SEHNR, CDR2 FQNEAQ (reference sequence). This CDR3 contains 13 residues. The CDR3 sequence: CASSRQPGNTIYF. The CDR3 nucleotides are TGTGCCAGCAGCCGACAGCCCGGAAACACCATATATTTT.

The CDR3 loop is CAWRMTENTEAFF. The DNA of the CDR3 is TGTGCCTGGAGGATGACAGAGAACACTGAAGCTTTCTTT. The chain is built from TRBV30 and TRBJ1-1; a possible D gene is TRBD1 (5 bases). The CDR3 is 13 residues long. Germline CDR1 GTSNPN, CDR2 SVGIG (reference sequence). The V end lost 3 bases, the J end lost 1 base, and 9 bases lay between the germline ends.

The chain carries TRBV6-6 and TRBJ2-3; tentative D call: TRBD1 (5 bases). This CDR3 is built from 15 residues. The V gene's germline CDR1 is MNHNY and CDR2 SVGAGI (reference sequence). V was trimmed by 4 bases and J by 1 base, leaving 12 bases between them. CDR3 nucleotide sequence: TGTGCCAGCAGTTTTGCAGGGCTGGGCACAGATACGCAGTATTTT. Residues: CASSFAGLGTDTQYF.

The chain combines TRBV19 with TRBJ1-5; the D is unclear. CDR3 length: 14 residues. V lost 3 bases and J 4 bases, leaving 10 bases between the germline ends. CDR1 is LNHDA, CDR2 SQIVND, per germline (reference sequence). This chain's CDR3 is CASSMGRDNQPQHF. As DNA, the CDR3 is TGTGCCAGTAGTATGGGTCGGGATAATCAGCCCCAGCATTTT. Filled out from reference TRBV19 and TRBJ1-5, the complete variable domain reads DGGITQSPKYLFRKEGQNVTLSCEQNLNHDAMYWYRQDPGQGLRLIYYSQIVNDFQKGDIAEGYSVSREKKESFPLTVTSAQKNPTAFYLCASSMGRDNQPQHFGDGTRLSIL.

V is TRBV28 and J is TRBJ2-2, with D tentatively TRBD1 (5 bases). CDR1 is MDHEN and CDR2 is SYDVKM in the germline V gene. The V end lost 3 bases, the J end lost 4 bases, and 21 bases lay between the germline ends. The CDR3 runs to 18 residues. CDR3 amino acids: CASSLFLPLKGRTGELFF. The CDR3 DNA follows: TGTGCCAGCAGTTTGTTCCTCCCGTTGAAGGGGCGCACCGGGGAGCTGTTTTTT.

This chain uses TRBV2 with TRBJ1-4, with 9 bases that match TRBD1. This CDR3 region has 14 residues. V lost 4 bases, J lost 8 bases, and 5 bases stayed unmatched. Per the germline V gene, CDR1 is SNHLY and CDR2 is FYNNEI. The CDR3 DNA sequence: TGTGCCAGCAGTGTGGACAGGGGCACAGAAAAACTGTTTTTT. It translates to CASSVDRGTEKLFF. The entire variable domain, with the rest obtained from reference TRBV2 and TRBJ1-4, is as follows: EPEVTQTPSHQVTQMGQEVILRCVPISNHLYFYWYRQILGQKVEFLVSFYNNEISEKSEIFDDQFSVERPDGSNFTLKIRSTKLEDSAMYFCASSVDRGTEKLFFGSGTQLSVL.

V and J are TRBV24-1 and TRBJ2-1; D ambiguous. Trimming removed 5 bases at V and 2 bases at J, with 6 bases between. The germline CDR1 and CDR2 sequences are KGHDR and SFDVKD. This CDR3 spans 13 amino acids. The CDR3 nucleotides read TGTGCCACCAGTGGTGCAGCCTACAATGAGCAGTTCTTC. Its translation is CATSGAAYNEQFF.

J is TRBJ2-5 and V is TRBV18; no definite D call. V dropped 0 bases and J dropped 0 bases, with 5 bases sitting between them. This CDR3 has 14 residues. CDR1 and CDR2 from the germline V gene are KGHSH and LQKENI. The CDR3 loop is CASSPPSNQETQYF. CDR3 nucleotides: TGTGCCAGCTCACCACCGTCTAACCAAGAGACCCAGTACTTC.

The chain has TRBV5-1 and TRBJ2-5; 12 bases fit TRBD2. The V and J ends lost 0 bases and 5 bases, in that order; junction bases with no gene match: 2. Per the germline V gene, CDR1 is SGHRS and CDR2 is YFSETQ. The CDR3 runs 15 residues. Here the CDR3 reads CASSLGLAGDETQYF. The CDR3 nucleotides read TGCGCCAGCAGCTTGGGACTAGCGGGGGACGAGACCCAGTACTTC.

The chain has TRBV19 and TRBJ2-7, with D possibly TRBD1 on 5 matching bases. V gave up 5 bases and J gave up 2 bases, with 13 bases separating them. Looked up from germline, CDR1 is LNHDA and CDR2 is SQIVND (reference sequence). The CDR3 runs to 14 residues. The CDR3 loop reads CASSPRQGPYEQYF. As DNA, the CDR3 is TGTGCCAGTAGTCCCCGGCAGGGTCCCTACGAGCAGTACTTC. The variable domain in full, completed from reference TRBV19 and TRBJ2-7, reads DGGITQSPKYLFRKEGQNVTLSCEQNLNHDAMYWYRQDPGQGLRLIYYSQIVNDFQKGDIAEGYSVSREKKESFPLTVTSAQKNPTAFYLCASSPRQGPYEQYFGPGTRLTVT.

The chain combines TRBV27 with TRBJ2-7, with a weak D call TRBD1 (5 bases). Trimming cost V 5 bases and J 6 bases, with 14 bases left between them. In germline, CDR1 is MNHEY, CDR2 SMNVEV (reference sequence). The length of the CDR3 is 13 residues. Here the CDR3 reads CASSPNLRGEQYF. The CDR3, as DNA: TGTGCCAGCAGTCCAAACCTTAGGGGCGAGCAGTACTTC.

This chain links TRBV11-3 with TRBJ2-1; 8 nucleotides line up with TRBD2. The V gene's germline CDR1 is SGHNT and CDR2 YENEEA. This CDR3 comprises 15 residues. J lost 4 bases, V lost 1 base, and 3 bases had no gene match. As DNA, the CDR3 is TGTGCCAGCAGCTTAGGACTAGCGACATACAATGAGCAGTTCTTC. Translated: CASSLGLATYNEQFF.

This clone was observed once. The chain has TRBV19 and TRBJ2-7; D might be TRBD1 (6 bases). V was clipped by 6 bases and J by 4 bases, with 10 bases between them. Germline CDR1 is LNHDA and CDR2 is SQIVND (reference sequence). The CDR3 sequence is 12 residues long. In DNA, the CDR3 is TGTGCCAGTAGACAGGGACAATACGAGCAGTACTTC. This encodes CASRQGQYEQYF. The whole variable domain, filled in from reference TRBV19 and TRBJ2-7, reads DGGITQSPKYLFRKEGQNVTLSCEQNLNHDAMYWYRQDPGQGLRLIYYSQIVNDFQKGDIAEGYSVSREKKESFPLTVTSAQKNPTAFYLCASRQGQYEQYFGPGTRLTVT.

The chain has TRBV7-8 and TRBJ1-1; D is unclear. The CDR3 covers 11 residues. The germline V and J ends were trimmed by 5 bases and 5 bases, with 6 bases remaining between them. CDR1 and CDR2 from the germline V gene are SGHVS and FQNEAQ. CDR3 region: CASSQETEAFF. The DNA for the CDR3 is TGTGCCAGCAGCCAAGAGACTGAAGCTTTCTTT.

The chain is built from TRBV7-9 and TRBJ1-3, with D maybe TRBD1 (5 bases). This CDR3 contains 15 residues. The V gene lost 3 bases and the J gene lost 4 bases, with 13 bases spanning the gap. CDR1 is SEHNR and CDR2 is FQNEAQ in the germline V gene (reference sequence). CDR3 DNA sequence: TGTGCCAGCAGCTTGACAGCCGAATACGGAAACACCATATATTTT. It specifies CASSLTAEYGNTIYF.

V is TRBV12-3 or TRBV12-4 and J is TRBJ1-2; 8 bases are a match to TRBD1. The ends lost 2 bases at V and 6 bases at J; junction bases unmatched: 2. The CDR3 totals 13 residues. The CDR3 reads CASSLTTGDGYTF. The CDR3 region has the DNA TGTGCCAGCAGTTTAACGACAGGGGATGGCTACACCTTC.

The V gene is TRBV7-8, the J gene TRBJ2-3; 10 bases are a match to TRBD2. With V trimmed by 5 bases and J by 4 bases, 6 bases remained unmatched. This CDR3 spans 15 amino acids. Germline CDR1 is SGHVS and CDR2 is FQNEAQ. CDR3 DNA sequence: TGTGCCAGCAGCCAAAGCGGGGGGGGTGCAGATACGCAGTATTTT. It yields the protein CASSQSGGGADTQYF. Full variable domain (rest looked up from reference TRBV7-8 and TRBJ2-3): GAGVSQSPRYKVAKRGQDVALRCDPISGHVSLFWYQQALGQGPEFLTYFQNEAQLDKSGLPSDRFFAERPEGSVSTLKIQRTQQEDSAVYLCASSQSGGGADTQYFGPGTRLTVL.

This clone was observed a few times. The chain links TRBV14 to TRBJ1-2, with D perhaps TRBD1 (5 bases). Trimming cost V 1 base and J 0 bases, with 9 bases left between them. The V gene's germline CDR1 is SGHDN and CDR2 FVKESK. CDR3 length: 15 residues. CDR3 sequence: CASSQGTRANYGYTF. As DNA, the CDR3 is TGTGCCAGCAGCCAAGGGACACGAGCTAACTATGGCTACACCTTC.

The sample holds a few counts of this clone. V gene TRBV7-3 combines with J gene TRBJ2-5; TRBD2 might be the D (5 bases). V lost 5 bases, J lost 4 bases, and 14 bases lay in between. Per germline, CDR1 SGHTA and CDR2 FQGTGA. This CDR3 contains 14 residues. The CDR3 loop is CASSPSSGGETQYF. CDR3 nucleotide sequence: TGTGCCAGCAGCCCGTCGTCTGGAGGAGAGACCCAGTACTTC.

This clone was observed a single time. The chain employs TRBV19 and TRBJ1-1; TRBD1 aligns across 8 bases. The length of the CDR3 is 14 residues. The germline V gene has CDR1 LNHDA and CDR2 SQIVND (reference sequence). The ends lost 7 bases at V and 1 base at J; junction bases unmatched: 5. CDR3 sequence reads: CASTGTGGNTEAFF. In DNA, the CDR3 is TGTGCCAGTACCGGGACAGGCGGGAACACTGAAGCTTTCTTT.